Detailed here is one T cell receptor (beta chain). This entry is derived from a study of blood T cell repertoires in COVID-19. TCRdb's copy holds only in-frame clones and misses some; the assay was immunoSEQ multiplex PCR. The sample shows fewer than 450,000 clones, about 92% of them seen only once. V lost 3 bases and J lost 7; bases outside the gene matches: 9. The CDR3 spans 15 residues. CDR1 and CDR2 from the germline V gene are SNHLY and FYNNEI. V gene TRBV2 combines with J gene TRBJ2-1; 7 bases are a match to TRBD2. This clonotype originated in a man aged 18 to 30 who had recovered from COVID-19. The sequencing sample was made of PBMCs or T cells enriched from blood (not recorded which). The CDR3 spells CASSEDGGSGNEQFF. The CDR3 DNA follows: TGTGCCAGCAGTGAGGACGGGGGGTCTGGGAATGAGCAGTTCTTC.